The rows below give T cell receptor beta chains drawn from one sample of a study of shared clonotypes between healthy human individuals. Repertoires were generated with immunoSEQ multiplex PCR, while TCRdb's copy carries only in-frame clones and drops some. The sample has roughly 410,000 clones, around 96% seen once. Source material: memory CD8+ T cells sorted from blood. Receptor source: a man in his thirties or forties in good health. Each CDR3 is given with its conserved first and last residue. Each record gives: J gene, clone size, D gene, V gene, CDR3 protein, CDR3 DNA. A D gene is named only where the DNA matches it firmly. Only part of the rows carry a size: once, few, many, or a class if the clone is expanded.

>TRBJ2-1|NA|TRBD2|TRBV7-9
CASSLLAGVRGNEQFF
TGTGCCAGCAGCTTACTAGCGGGAGTAAGGGGCAATGAGCAGTTCTTC
>TRBJ2-7|NA|TRBD2|TRBV5-1
CASSSGLAGGRYEQYF
TGCGCCAGCAGCTCCGGTCTAGCGGGAGGACGCTACGAGCAGTACTTC
>TRBJ2-1|NA|TRBD1|TRBV5-1
CASSLVLTGGNEQFF
TGCGCCAGCAGCTTGGTCCTTACAGGGGGCAATGAGCAGTTCTTC
>TRBJ2-7|NA|NA|TRBV5-5
CASSSGTVGYEQYF
TGTGCCAGCAGCTCCGGGACTGTGGGCTACGAGCAGTACTTC
>TRBJ2-5|NA|NA|TRBV6-5
CASGEGGRETQYF
TGTGCCAGCGGAGAGGGGGGTAGAGAGACCCAGTACTTC
>TRBJ2-7|NA|TRBD2|TRBV4-3
CASSHSLAGESYEQYF
TGCGCCAGCAGCCACTCCCTAGCGGGAGAGTCCTACGAGCAGTACTTC
>TRBJ2-1|NA|NA|TRBV5-5
CASSLAGIYNEQFF
TGTGCCAGCAGCTTGGCAGGGATCTACAATGAGCAGTTCTTC
>TRBJ2-2|NA|TRBD2|TRBV9
CASSVGGRDTGELFF
TGTGCCAGCAGCGTAGGCGGGAGGGACACCGGGGAGCTGTTTTTT
>TRBJ2-1|NA|NA|TRBV19
CASSMPGARYNEQFF
TGTGCCAGTAGCATGCCAGGCGCGAGGTACAATGAGCAGTTCTTC
>TRBJ1-5|NA|NA|TRBV6-5
CASSSRYLKDQPQHF
TGTGCCAGCAGTTCCCGATACCTCAAGGATCAGCCCCAGCATTTT
>TRBJ2-3|NA|TRBD2|TRBV5-1
CASSPWTSRTDTQYF
TGCGCCAGTAGCCCCTGGACTAGCCGCACAGATACGCAGTATTTT
>TRBJ2-7|NA|NA|TRBV6-1
CASSDLSSSQTYEQYF
TGTGCCAGCAGTGACCTATCGAGTTCTCAAACCTACGAGCAGTACTTC
>TRBJ1-5|NA|NA|TRBV28
CASSLSYREPQHF
TGTGCCAGCAGTTTATCTTATCGGGAGCCCCAGCATTTT
>TRBJ2-7|NA|TRBD1|TRBV19
CASSMTWTGRYEQYF
TGTGCCAGTAGTATGACTTGGACAGGCCGCTACGAGCAGTACTTC
>TRBJ2-4|NA|NA|TRBV28
CASSLRGAQYF
TGTGCCAGCAGTTTAAGAGGAGCGCAGTACTTC
>TRBJ2-1|NA|NA|TRBV19
CASSRRTGYNEQFF
TGTGCCAGTAGTAGACGCACAGGCTACAATGAGCAGTTCTTC
>TRBJ2-7|NA|TRBD1|TRBV19
CASSKGQGVETYEQYF
TGTGCCAGTAGTAAGGGACAGGGGGTAGAAACCTACGAGCAGTACTTC
>TRBJ2-7|NA|NA|TRBV4-2
CASSQETGEYEQYF
TGTGCCAGCAGCCAAGAAACGGGCGAGTACGAGCAGTACTTC
>TRBJ1-5|NA|NA|TRBV18
CASSPNSLQSNQPQHF
TGTGCCAGCTCACCCAACTCGCTGCAGAGCAATCAGCCCCAGCATTTT
>TRBJ2-1|NA|TRBD1|TRBV10-2
CASIPPGTGFKEQFF
TGCGCCAGCATCCCTCCCGGGACAGGGTTCAAGGAGCAGTTCTTC
>TRBJ1-2|NA|TRBD1|TRBV16
CASSQSGQGTPNYGYTF
TGTGCCAGCAGCCAATCGGGACAGGGGACCCCTAACTATGGCTACACCTTC
>TRBJ1-2|NA|NA|TRBV19
CASSIEQRYGYTF
TGTGCCAGTAGTATAGAACAAAGATATGGCTACACCTTC
>TRBJ1-3|NA|NA|TRBV28
CASSSREPGNTIYF
TGTGCCAGCAGTTCTAGGGAACCTGGAAACACCATATATTTT
>TRBJ1-1|NA|TRBD1|TRBV2
CASRGTGVRTEAFF
TGTGCCAGCAGGGGGACAGGGGTAAGGACTGAAGCTTTCTTT
>TRBJ2-7|NA|NA|TRBV6-5
CASSPTRAAWEQYF
TGTGCCAGCAGCCCAACCAGGGCGGCGTGGGAGCAGTACTTC
>TRBJ2-7|NA|NA|TRBV6-1
CASSDLGAHSYEQYF
TGTGCCAGCAGTGACCTGGGGGCCCACTCCTACGAGCAGTACTTC
>TRBJ2-5|NA|TRBD1|TRBV28
CASSLDREGGETQYF
TGTGCCAGCAGCCTTGACAGGGAAGGAGGAGAGACCCAGTACTTC
>TRBJ2-7|NA|NA|TRBV9
CASSVDWRDYEQYF
TGTGCCAGCAGCGTAGATTGGAGGGATTACGAGCAGTACTTC
>TRBJ1-3|NA|NA|TRBV19
CASSMGSGALGNTIYF
TGTGCCAGTAGTATGGGCTCGGGGGCGCTTGGAAACACCATATATTTT
>TRBJ2-2|NA|NA|TRBV14
CASSQVGGGNTGELFF
TGTGCCAGCAGCCAAGTCGGAGGCGGGAACACCGGGGAGCTGTTTTTT
>TRBJ1-5|NA|TRBD1|TRBV28
CASSLYRGYSNQPQHF
TGTGCCAGCAGTTTATACAGGGGATATAGCAATCAGCCCCAGCATTTT
>TRBJ2-7|NA|TRBD2|TRBV7-2
CASSVGLAGAYEQYF
TGTGCCAGCAGCGTGGGACTAGCGGGTGCCTACGAGCAGTACTTC
>TRBJ1-2|NA|NA|TRBV10-3
CAISETYSHGYTF
TGTGCCATCAGTGAGACCTACAGCCATGGCTACACCTTC
>TRBJ1-1|NA|NA|TRBV5-1
CASSLVVGATEAFF
TGCGCCAGCAGCTTGGTAGTAGGGGCTACTGAAGCTTTCTTT
>TRBJ2-5|NA|TRBD1|TRBV5-1
CASSKTGQPGETQYF
TGCGCCAGCAGCAAAACGGGACAGCCAGGGGAGACCCAGTACTTC
>TRBJ1-2|NA|NA|TRBV28
CASSLDPATASYGYTF
TGTGCCAGCAGTTTAGACCCCGCGACAGCCAGCTATGGCTACACCTTC
>TRBJ2-1|NA|NA|TRBV10-1
CAAGSSYNEQFF
TGCGCCGCGGGGAGCTCCTACAATGAGCAGTTCTTC
>TRBJ2-1|NA|TRBD1|TRBV28
CASRMVVGAGGTYNEQFF
TGTGCCAGCAGAATGGTGGTTGGTGCAGGGGGCACCTACAATGAGCAGTTCTTC
>TRBJ1-4|NA|TRBD1|TRBV7-9
CASSLTTGGGEKLFF
TGTGCCAGCAGCCTGACAACAGGGGGCGGGGAAAAACTGTTTTTT
>TRBJ2-5|NA|TRBD2|TRBV4-2
CASSPVPSGIQETQYF
TGTGCCAGCAGCCCAGTGCCTAGCGGTATACAAGAGACCCAGTACTTC
>TRBJ1-3|NA|NA|TRBV5-5
CASSLTHAVGNTIYF
TGTGCCAGCAGCTTGACCCATGCGGTTGGAAACACCATATATTTT
>TRBJ1-4|NA|TRBD1|TRBV19
CASGTGGSEKLFF
TGTGCCAGTGGGACAGGGGGCTCTGAAAAACTGTTTTTT
>TRBJ2-7|once|TRBD2|TRBV6-4
CASSDSPGTSGDPTYEQYF
TGTGCCAGCAGTGACTCGCCCGGGACTAGCGGGGATCCTACCTACGAGCAGTACTTC
>TRBJ1-1|NA|NA|TRBV4-1
CASSQKLMNTEAFF
TGCGCCAGCAGCCAAAAGCTGATGAACACTGAAGCTTTCTTT
>TRBJ1-3|NA|NA|TRBV9
CASSVEDIGSNTIYF
TGTGCCAGCAGCGTAGAAGACATCGGTTCAAACACCATATATTTT
>TRBJ1-3|NA|NA|TRBV6-5
CASGPRGGNTIYF
TGTGCCAGCGGGCCACGGGGTGGAAACACCATATATTTT
>TRBJ2-7|NA|NA|TRBV20-1
CSARRDYEQYF
TGCAGTGCTCGGCGGGATTACGAGCAGTACTTC
>TRBJ1-2|NA|NA|TRBV5-1
CASSLVQGWGMHGYTF
TGCGCCAGCAGCTTGGTACAGGGCTGGGGTATGCATGGCTACACCTTC
>TRBJ2-7|NA|NA|TRBV7-2
CASSRPGQGRDSYEQYF
TGTGCCAGCAGCCGACCGGGGCAGGGGAGGGATTCCTACGAGCAGTACTTC
>TRBJ2-1|NA|TRBD2|TRBV19
CASSTAGLVSEQFF
TGTGCCAGTAGTACGGCAGGACTAGTAAGTGAGCAGTTCTTC
>TRBJ2-7|NA|TRBD1|TRBV7-8
CASSVRPGQAIPYEQYF
TGTGCCAGCAGCGTTAGGCCGGGACAGGCCATCCCCTACGAGCAGTACTTC
>TRBJ2-5|NA|NA|TRBV6-1
CASSYRLPQYF
TGTGCCAGCAGTTACAGACTCCCTCAGTACTTC
>TRBJ2-5|NA|NA|TRBV5-5
CASSFQVQRETQYF
TGTGCCAGCAGCTTTCAAGTACAGCGAGAGACCCAGTACTTC